Reported below is one T cell receptor beta chain. This record belongs to a study of cytomegalovirus exposure and HLA in healthy donors. TCRdb keeps only in-frame clones here, not all; method: immunoSEQ multiplex PCR. The sample has roughly 170,000 clones; about 80% are singletons. Germline lookup yields CDR1 MNHEY and CDR2 SMNVEV (reference sequence). Trimming at V came to 8 bases and at J to 1 base, leaving 4 bases not matched to a gene. The CDR3 loop spans 14 amino acids. Sequences were obtained from PBMCs. The source is a woman between 18 and 29 years old in good health and CMV-seropositive. The chain couples TRBV27 to TRBJ2-3; TRBD1 aligns across 9 bases. CDR3 amino acids: CASLRTGGTDTQYF. The CDR3 DNA is TGTGCCAGCCTCCGGACAGGGGGCACAGATACGCAGTATTTT.